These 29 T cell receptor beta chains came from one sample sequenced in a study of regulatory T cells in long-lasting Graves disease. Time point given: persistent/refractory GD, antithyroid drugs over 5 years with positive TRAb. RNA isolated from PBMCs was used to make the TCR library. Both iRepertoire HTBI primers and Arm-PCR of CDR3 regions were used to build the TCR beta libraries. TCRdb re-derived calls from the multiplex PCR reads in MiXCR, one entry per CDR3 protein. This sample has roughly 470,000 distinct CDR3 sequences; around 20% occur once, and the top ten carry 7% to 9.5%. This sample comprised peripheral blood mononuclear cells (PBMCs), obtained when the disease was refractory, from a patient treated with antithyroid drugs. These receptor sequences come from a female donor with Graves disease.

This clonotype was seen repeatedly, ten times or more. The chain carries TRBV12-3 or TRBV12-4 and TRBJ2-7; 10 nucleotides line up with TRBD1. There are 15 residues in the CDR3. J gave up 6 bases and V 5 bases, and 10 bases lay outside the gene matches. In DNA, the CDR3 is TGTGCCAGCAGTGTTTCCGGGACAGGGGATTCCGAGCAGTACTTC. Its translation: CASSVSGTGDSEQYF.

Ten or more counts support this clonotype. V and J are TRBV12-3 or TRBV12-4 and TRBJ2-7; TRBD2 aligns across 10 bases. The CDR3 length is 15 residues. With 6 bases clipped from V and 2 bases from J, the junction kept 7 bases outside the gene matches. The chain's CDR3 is CASSQGLAGAYEQYF. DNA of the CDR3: TGTGCCAGCAGCCAAGGGCTAGCGGGGGCCTACGAGCAGTACTTC.

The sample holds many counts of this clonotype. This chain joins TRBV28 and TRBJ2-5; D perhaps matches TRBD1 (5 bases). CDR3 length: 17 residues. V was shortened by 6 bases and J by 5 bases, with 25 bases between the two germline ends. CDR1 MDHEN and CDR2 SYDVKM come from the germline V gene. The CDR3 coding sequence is TGTGCCAGCAGCCCTGGGGCGCAGGATGCTGTCGTTGAGACCCAGTACTTC. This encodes CASSPGAQDAVVETQYF.

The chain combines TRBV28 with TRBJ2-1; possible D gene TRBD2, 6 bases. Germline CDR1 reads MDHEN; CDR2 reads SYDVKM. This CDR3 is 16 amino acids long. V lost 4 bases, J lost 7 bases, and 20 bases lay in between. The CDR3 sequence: CASSSPWTRRGNEQFF. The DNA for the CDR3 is TGTGCCAGCAGTTCGCCATGGACCCGGCGGGGTAATGAGCAGTTCTTC.

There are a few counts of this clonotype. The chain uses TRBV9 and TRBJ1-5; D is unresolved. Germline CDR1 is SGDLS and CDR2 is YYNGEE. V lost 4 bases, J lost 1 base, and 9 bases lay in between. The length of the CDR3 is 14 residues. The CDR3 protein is CASSRGPSNQPQHF. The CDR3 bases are TGTGCCAGCAGCCGAGGACCAAGCAATCAGCCCCAGCATTTT.

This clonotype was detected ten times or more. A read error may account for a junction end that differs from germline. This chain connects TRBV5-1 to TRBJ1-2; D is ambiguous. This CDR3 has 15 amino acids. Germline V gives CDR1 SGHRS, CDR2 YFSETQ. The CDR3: CASSLQRRLNYGYTF. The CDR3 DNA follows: TGTGCCAGCAGCTTACAACGGCGCTTAAACTATGGCTACACCTTC.

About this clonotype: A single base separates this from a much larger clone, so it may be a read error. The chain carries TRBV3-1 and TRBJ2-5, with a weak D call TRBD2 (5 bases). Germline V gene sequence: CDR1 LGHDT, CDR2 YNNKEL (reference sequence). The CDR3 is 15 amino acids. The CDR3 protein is CASSPSLRVQGTQYF. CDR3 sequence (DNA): TGTGCCAGCAGCCCCTCCCTGAGGGTCCAAGGGACCCAGTACTTC.

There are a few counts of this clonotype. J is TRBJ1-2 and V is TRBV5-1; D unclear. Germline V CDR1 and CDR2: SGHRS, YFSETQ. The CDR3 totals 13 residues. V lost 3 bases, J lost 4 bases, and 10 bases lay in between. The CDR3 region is CASSSQSTYGYTF. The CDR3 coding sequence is TGCGCCAGCAGCTCGCAGTCCACCTATGGCTACACCTTC.

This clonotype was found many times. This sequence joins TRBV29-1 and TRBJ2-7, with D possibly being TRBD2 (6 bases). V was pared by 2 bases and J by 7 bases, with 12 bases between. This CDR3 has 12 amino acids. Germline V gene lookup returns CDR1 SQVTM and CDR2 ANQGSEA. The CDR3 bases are TGCAGCGTTGAATCCGGAGGGAGGGAGCAGTACTTC. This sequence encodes CSVESGGREQYF.

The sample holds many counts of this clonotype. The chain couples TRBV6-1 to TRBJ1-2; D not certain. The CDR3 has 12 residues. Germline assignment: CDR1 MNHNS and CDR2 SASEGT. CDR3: CAYRRLNYGYTF. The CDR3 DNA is TGTGCTTATCGCAGACTTAACTATGGCTACACCTTC.

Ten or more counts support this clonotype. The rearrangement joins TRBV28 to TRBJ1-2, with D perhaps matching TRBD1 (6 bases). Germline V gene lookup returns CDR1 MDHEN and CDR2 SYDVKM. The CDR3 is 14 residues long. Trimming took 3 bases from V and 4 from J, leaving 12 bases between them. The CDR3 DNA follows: TGTGCCAGCAGTTTCAGGGGACTAACCTATGGCTACACCTTC. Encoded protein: CASSFRGLTYGYTF.

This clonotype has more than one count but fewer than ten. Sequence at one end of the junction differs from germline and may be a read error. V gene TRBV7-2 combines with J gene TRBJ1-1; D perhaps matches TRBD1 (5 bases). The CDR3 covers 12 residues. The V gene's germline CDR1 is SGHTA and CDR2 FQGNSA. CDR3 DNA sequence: TGTGCCAGCGGGGCAGGGAACGCTGAAGCTTTCTTT. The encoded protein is CASGAGNAEAFF.

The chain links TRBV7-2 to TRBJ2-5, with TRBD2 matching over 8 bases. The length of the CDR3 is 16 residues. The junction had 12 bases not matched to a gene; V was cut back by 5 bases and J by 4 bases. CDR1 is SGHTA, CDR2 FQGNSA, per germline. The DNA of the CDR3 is TGTGCCAGCAGCGAAGCTAGCGGGTCTGGGGGAGAGACCCAGTACTTC. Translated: CASSEASGSGGETQYF.

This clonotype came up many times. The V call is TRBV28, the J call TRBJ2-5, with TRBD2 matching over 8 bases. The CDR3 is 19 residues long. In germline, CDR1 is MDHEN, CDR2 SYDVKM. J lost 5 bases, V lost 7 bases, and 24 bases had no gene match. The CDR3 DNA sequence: TGTGCCAGCACCCCAGAGAGGGGTAGCGGGACGTTCCAGGAGGAGACCCAGTACTTC. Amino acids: CASTPERGSGTFQEETQYF.

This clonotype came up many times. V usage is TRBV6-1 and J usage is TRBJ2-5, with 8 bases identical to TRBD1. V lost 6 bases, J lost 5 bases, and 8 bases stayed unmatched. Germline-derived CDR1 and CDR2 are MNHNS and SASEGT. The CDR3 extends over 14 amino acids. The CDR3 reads CASRTDREWETQYF. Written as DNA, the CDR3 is TGTGCCAGCAGAACGGACAGGGAATGGGAGACCCAGTACTTC.

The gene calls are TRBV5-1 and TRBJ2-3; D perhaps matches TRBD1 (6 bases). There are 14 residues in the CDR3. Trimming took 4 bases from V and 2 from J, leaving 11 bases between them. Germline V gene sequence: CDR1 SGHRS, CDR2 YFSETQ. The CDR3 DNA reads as TGCGCCAGCAGCAAGGGACATAACACAGATACGCAGTATTTT. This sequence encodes CASSKGHNTDTQYF.

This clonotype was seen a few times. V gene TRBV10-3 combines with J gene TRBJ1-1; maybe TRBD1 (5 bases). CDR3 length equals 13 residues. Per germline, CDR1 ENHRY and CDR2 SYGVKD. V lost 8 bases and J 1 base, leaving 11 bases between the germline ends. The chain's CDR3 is CAIGGKGNTEAFF. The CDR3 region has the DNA TGTGCCATCGGGGGGAAGGGGAACACTGAAGCTTTCTTT.

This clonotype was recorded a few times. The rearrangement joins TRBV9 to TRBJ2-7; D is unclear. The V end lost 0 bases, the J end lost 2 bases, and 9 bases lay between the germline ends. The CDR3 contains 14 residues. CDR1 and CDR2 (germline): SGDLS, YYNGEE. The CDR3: CASSVAGSPYEQYF. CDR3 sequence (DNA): TGTGCCAGCAGCGTAGCCGGCAGCCCCTACGAGCAGTACTTC.

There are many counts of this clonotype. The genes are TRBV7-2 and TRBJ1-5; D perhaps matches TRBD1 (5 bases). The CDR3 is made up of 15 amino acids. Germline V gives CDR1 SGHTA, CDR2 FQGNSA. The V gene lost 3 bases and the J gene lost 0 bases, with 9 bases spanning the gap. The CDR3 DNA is TGTGCCAGCAGCTTGGTGAGGGGTAGCAATCAGCCCCAGCATTTT. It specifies CASSLVRGSNQPQHF.

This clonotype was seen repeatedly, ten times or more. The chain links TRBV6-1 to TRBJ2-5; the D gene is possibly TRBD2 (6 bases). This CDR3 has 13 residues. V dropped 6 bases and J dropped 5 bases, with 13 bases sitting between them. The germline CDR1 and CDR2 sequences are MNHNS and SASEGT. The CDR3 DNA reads TGTGCCAGCAGGGCGGAGGGGTGGGAGACCCAGTACTTC. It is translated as CASRAEGWETQYF.

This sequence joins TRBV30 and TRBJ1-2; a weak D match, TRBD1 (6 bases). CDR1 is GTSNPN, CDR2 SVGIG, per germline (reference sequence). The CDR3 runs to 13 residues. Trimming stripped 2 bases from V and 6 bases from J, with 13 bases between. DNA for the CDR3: TGTGCCTGGAGTCCCGGGGGCAATCATGGCTACACCTTC. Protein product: CAWSPGGNHGYTF. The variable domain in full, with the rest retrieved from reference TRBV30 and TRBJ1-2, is SQTIHQWPATLVQPVGSPLSLECTVEGTSNPNLYWYRQAAGRGLQLLFYSVGIGQISSEVPQNLSASRPQDRQFILSSKKLLLSDSGFYLCAWSPGGNHGYTFGSGTRLTVV.

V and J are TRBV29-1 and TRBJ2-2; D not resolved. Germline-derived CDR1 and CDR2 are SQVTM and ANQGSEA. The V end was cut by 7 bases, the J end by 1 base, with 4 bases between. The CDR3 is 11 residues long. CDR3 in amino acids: CSAKNTGELFF. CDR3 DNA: TGCAGCGCGAAGAACACCGGGGAGCTGTTTTTT.

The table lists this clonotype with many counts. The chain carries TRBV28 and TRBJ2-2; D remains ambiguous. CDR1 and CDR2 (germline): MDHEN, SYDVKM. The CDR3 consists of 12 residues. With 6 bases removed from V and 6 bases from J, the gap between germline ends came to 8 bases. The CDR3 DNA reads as TGTGCCAGCAGCTGGGTGGCCGGGGAGCTGTTTTTT. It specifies CASSWVAGELFF.

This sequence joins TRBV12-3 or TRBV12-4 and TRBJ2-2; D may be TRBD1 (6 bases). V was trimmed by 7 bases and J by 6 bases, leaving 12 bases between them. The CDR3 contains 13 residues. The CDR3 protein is CASIYREAGELFF. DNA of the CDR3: TGTGCCAGCATCTACAGGGAAGCCGGGGAGCTGTTTTTT.

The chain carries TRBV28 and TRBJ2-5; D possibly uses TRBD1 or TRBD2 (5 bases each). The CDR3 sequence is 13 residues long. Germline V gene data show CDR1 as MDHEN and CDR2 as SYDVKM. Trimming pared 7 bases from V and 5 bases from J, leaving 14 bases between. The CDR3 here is CASTPPGPETQYF. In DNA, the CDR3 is TGTGCCAGCACCCCGCCGGGGCCTGAGACCCAGTACTTC.

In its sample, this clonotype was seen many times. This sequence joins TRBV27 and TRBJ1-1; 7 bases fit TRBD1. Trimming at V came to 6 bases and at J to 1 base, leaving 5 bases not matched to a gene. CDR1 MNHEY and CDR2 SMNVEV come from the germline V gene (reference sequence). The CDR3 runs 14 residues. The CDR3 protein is CASSWTGSNTEAFF. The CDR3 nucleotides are TGTGCCAGCAGCTGGACAGGCTCGAACACTGAAGCTTTCTTT.

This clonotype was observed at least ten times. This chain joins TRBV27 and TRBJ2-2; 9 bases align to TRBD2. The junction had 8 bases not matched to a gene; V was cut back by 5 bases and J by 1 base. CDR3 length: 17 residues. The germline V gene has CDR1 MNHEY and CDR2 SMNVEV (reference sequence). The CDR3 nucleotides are TGTGCCAGCAGTGAGCGGGAGGCCGAACTGAACACCGGGGAGCTGTTTTTT. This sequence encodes CASSEREAELNTGELFF.

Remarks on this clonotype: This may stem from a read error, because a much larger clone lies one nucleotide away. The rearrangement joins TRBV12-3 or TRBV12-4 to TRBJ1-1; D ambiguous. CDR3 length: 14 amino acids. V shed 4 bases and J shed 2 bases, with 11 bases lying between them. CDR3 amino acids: CASSSWTINTEAFF. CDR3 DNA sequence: TGTGCCAGCAGTTCGTGGACCATCAACACTGAAGCTTTCTTT.

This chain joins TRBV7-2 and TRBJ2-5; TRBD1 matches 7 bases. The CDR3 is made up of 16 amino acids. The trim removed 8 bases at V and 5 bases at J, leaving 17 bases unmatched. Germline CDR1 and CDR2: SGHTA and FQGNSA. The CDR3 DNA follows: TGTGCCAGCTCGCGGATAGTAGGGGGCTCGGGGGAGACCCAGTACTTC. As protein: CASSRIVGGSGETQYF.